A selection of T cell receptor beta chains follows, all from one sample in a study of molecular identifiers for immune sequencing clone quantification. TCRdb ran MiXCR on the PCR reads and lists one entry per CDR3 protein. The sample lists 250,000 to 350,000 distinct CDR3 sequences, 20% to 25% occurring once. Material: naive CD8+ T cells from blood, with Jurkat cell RNA spiked in. All receptors derive from a human donor in good health. Some libraries in this study had Jurkat cell RNA spiked in. Both conserved end residues are part of each CDR3. The D gene is left open where the match is weak. Rows may omit the clone size; those that give it use once, few, many or a size class.

d_gene | j_gene | abundance | v_gene | CDR3nt | CDR3aa
- | TRBJ1-5 | few | TRBV9 | TGTGCCAGCAGCGTAATGACAGCTTATAGCAATCAGCCCCAGCATTTT | CASSVMTAYSNQPQHF
- | TRBJ1-1 | many | TRBV9 | TGTGCCAGCAGCCGTTACGACAAGTCTGAAGCTTTCTTT | CASSRYDKSEAFF
TRBD1 | TRBJ2-5 | - | TRBV10-3 | TGTGCCATCAGTGAGTCCCGGGGACAGGGGACTTTAGAGACCCAGTACTTC | CAISESRGQGTLETQYF
- | TRBJ1-5 | many | TRBV7-9 | TGTGCCAGCAGCCATGGACTCTCGGAGGGTCAGCCCCAGCATTTT | CASSHGLSEGQPQHF
TRBD2 | TRBJ2-3 | many | TRBV20-1 | TGCAGTGCTAGTACTAGCGGGAGTCGGTACACAGATACGCAGTATTTT | CSASTSGSRYTDTQYF
- | TRBJ1-6 | many | TRBV27 | TGTGCCAGCAGTTTGTTTGGGGGGTCCTATAATTCACCCCTCCACTTT | CASSLFGGSYNSPLHF
TRBD2 | TRBJ2-3 | - | TRBV7-3 | TGTGCCAGCAGCTTAACGCTAGCGGGGGGCACAGATACGCAGTATTTT | CASSLTLAGGTDTQYF
TRBD2 | TRBJ2-3 | many | TRBV19 | TGTGCCAGTAGTCAAACTAGCGGGGTCACAGATACGCAGTATTTT | CASSQTSGVTDTQYF
- | TRBJ1-4 | many | TRBV5-5 | TGTGCCAGCAGCTTGTTTGTGACAGCAACTAATGAAAAACTGTTTTTT | CASSLFVTATNEKLFF
- | TRBJ2-1 | many | TRBV7-9 | TGTGCCAGCAGCTTAGCTCGCGGGACCTACAATGAGCAGTTCTTC | CASSLARGTYNEQFF
- | TRBJ1-1 | many | TRBV6-5 | TGTGCCAGCAGTTACTCACCCGACGGCTTTGAAGCTTTCTTT | CASSYSPDGFEAFF
- | TRBJ2-7 | few | TRBV27 | TGTGCCAGCGCACCGGGACAACGCCTCTACGAGCAGTACTTC | CASAPGQRLYEQYF
TRBD1 | TRBJ2-5 | many | TRBV12-5 | TGTGCTAGTGGTTTGCCCGGGACAGGGGGCGAAGAGACCCAGTACTTC | CASGLPGTGGEETQYF
- | TRBJ2-3 | many | TRBV11-2 | TGTGCCAGCAGCTTAGTAGGGGCGGACACAGATACGCAGTATTTT | CASSLVGADTDTQYF
- | TRBJ2-3 | few | TRBV20-1 | TGCAGTGCTAGATCCCAACTTCCAGGGACGCACACAGATACGCAGTATTTT | CSARSQLPGTHTDTQYF
- | TRBJ2-6 | many | TRBV12-3/TRBV12-4 | TGTGCCAGCAGCTCGGAGGGGCCAGGAATGTTAGGGGCCAACGTCCTGACTTTC | CASSSEGPGMLGANVLTF
- | TRBJ2-7 | many | TRBV27 | TGTGCCAGCAGTTTAGCGTGGACAGATCCCTACGAGCAGTACTTC | CASSLAWTDPYEQYF
- | TRBJ1-1 | many | TRBV7-2 | TGTGCCAGCAGCGAAATACGGGGCGAGGCTGAAGCTTTCTTT | CASSEIRGEAEAFF
TRBD1 | TRBJ1-1 | many | TRBV7-8 | TGTGCCAGCAGCTTAGGACAGGGCGGTATCACTGAAGCTTTCTTT | CASSLGQGGITEAFF
- | TRBJ2-3 | few | TRBV12-3/TRBV12-4 | TGTGCCAGCAGTTTTTCTAGTAGCGGTAGCGCAGATACGCAGTATTTT | CASSFSSSGSADTQYF
- | TRBJ2-2 | many | TRBV6-1 | TGTGCCAGCAGTGCCCGACAGGACACCGGGGAGCTGTTTTTT | CASSARQDTGELFF
- | TRBJ1-3 | few | TRBV9 | TGTGCCAGCAGCGTCTCTCCACAGGGAGAGGGCTCTGGAAACACCATATATTTT | CASSVSPQGEGSGNTIYF
TRBD1 | TRBJ2-7 | many | TRBV20-1 | TGCAGTGCTAGGGAGACAGGGGTGTCCTACGAGCAGTACTTC | CSARETGVSYEQYF
- | TRBJ1-3 | - | TRBV20-1 | TGCAGTGCTAGAGATCTATGGGGTCCCCCAAACACCATATATTTT | CSARDLWGPPNTIYF
TRBD1 | TRBJ1-5 | - | TRBV27 | TGTGCCAGCAGTTCAGACAGGGGTCAGCCCCAGCATTTT | CASSSDRGQPQHF
TRBD1 | TRBJ1-1 | many | TRBV10-3 | TGTGCCATCAGTGTAGGGACAGAGAACACTGAAGCTTTCTTT | CAISVGTENTEAFF
TRBD1 | TRBJ1-1 | many | TRBV3-1 | TGTGCCAGCAGCTCAGGGGGCCACACTGAAGCTTTCTTT | CASSSGGHTEAFF
- | TRBJ2-7 | few | TRBV6-2/TRBV6-3 | TGTGCCAGCAGTTATGGGGTTGTCGGGGACGAGCAGTACTTC | CASSYGVVGDEQYF
- | TRBJ1-2 | many | TRBV29-1 | TGCAGCGTTGATGACTATGGCTACACCTTC | CSVDDYGYTF
TRBD1 | TRBJ1-5 | - | TRBV27 | TGTGCCAGCAGGCGGACAGGAGGGAGCAATCAGCCCCAGCATTTT | CASRRTGGSNQPQHF
TRBD1 | TRBJ2-5 | many | TRBV29-1 | TGCAGCGTTGACAGTGGCGGACAGGGGACAGAGACCCAGTACTTC | CSVDSGGQGTETQYF
TRBD1 | TRBJ2-1 | many | TRBV7-6 | TGTGCCAGCAGTACCGGGACAGGGATTGTCAATGAGCAGTTCTTC | CASSTGTGIVNEQFF
- | TRBJ1-2 | - | TRBV13 | TGTGCCAGCAGCCAAAGGGGAACCGGGACACCTCCCCGGGGCTACACCTTC | CASSQRGTGTPPRGYTF
- | TRBJ2-7 | many | TRBV20-1 | TGCAGTGCTAGAGCAGGACTTCACTACGAGCAGTACTTC | CSARAGLHYEQYF
- | TRBJ2-5 | few | TRBV7-9 | TGTGCTAGCAAGGTCGCCGACCAAGAGACCCAGTACTTC | CASKVADQETQYF
- | TRBJ2-7 | many | TRBV6-2/TRBV6-3 | TGTGCCAGCAGTTACTCGCGATCCCTCGAGCAGTACTTC | CASSYSRSLEQYF
- | TRBJ2-2 | many | TRBV11-3 | TGTGCCAGGAGTAGCCAGACCGGGGAGCTGTTTTTT | CARSSQTGELFF
- | TRBJ1-4 | many | TRBV28 | TGTGCCAGCAGCCAGCCGGAGACCAATGAAAAACTGTTTTTT | CASSQPETNEKLFF
TRBD1 | TRBJ2-7 | many | TRBV14 | TGTGCCAGCAGCCCCTGGCAGGGGGCCAAAGAGCAGTACTTC | CASSPWQGAKEQYF
- | TRBJ2-3 | many | TRBV7-6 | TGTGCCAGCAGCTTAAACGACAGGAGCACAGATACGCAGTATTTT | CASSLNDRSTDTQYF
TRBD1 | TRBJ2-2 | few | TRBV4-3 | TGCGCCAGCAGCCAGGACAGGGCCTCGAACACCGGGGAGCTGTTTTTT | CASSQDRASNTGELFF